A single TCR beta chain is shown here with its context. Sequencing used immunoSEQ multiplex PCR; TCRdb keeps in-frame clones, though not all of them. The sample contains about 69,000 clones, approximately 90% of which appear only once. This sample was taken from a study of T cell changes during pregnancy in multiple sclerosis. Trimming shortened V by 0 bases and J by 4 bases, and 9 bases separated the two germline ends. Germline V CDR1 and CDR2: SNHLY, FYNNEI. This CDR3 has 14 residues. Here the sequenced sample was peripheral blood, taken before pregnancy. The chain joins TRBV2 to TRBJ1-1; no firm D call. The source is a female donor with multiple sclerosis, enrolled in a pregnancy study. In DNA form, the CDR3 reads TGTGCCAGCAGTGAAGCGAGGGTTTCCACTGAAGCTTTCTTT. It translates to CASSEARVSTEAFF.